The clone carrying this T cell receptor (beta chain) was seen a few times. PCR was performed a second time for roughly 6 to 12 cycles using a sample-barcoded 5' primer and a J-beta primer mix. Tagging of each cDNA molecule was performed by a template-switch adaptor with 12 random nucleotides. TCRdb itself ran the 5' RACE reads through MiXCR, one entry per CDR3 protein. The profile shows about 1.4 million distinct CDR3 sequences, approximately 59% of them singletons. The sample belongs to a study of blood T cells in healthy people across ages. The length of the CDR3 is 14 residues. Germline V CDR1 and CDR2: SQVTM, ANQGSEA. The V gene end was trimmed by 3 bases and the J gene end by 4 bases; junction bases not matched to a gene: 5.

The TCR originated in a man between 18 and 29 years old in good health. Sequences were obtained from blood. The rearrangement joins TRBV29-1 to TRBJ2-2, with 7 bases that match TRBD2. CDR3: CSVDKGGSTGELFF. The CDR3 DNA follows: TGCAGCGTTGACAAGGGCGGGAGCACCGGGGAGCTGTTTTTT.